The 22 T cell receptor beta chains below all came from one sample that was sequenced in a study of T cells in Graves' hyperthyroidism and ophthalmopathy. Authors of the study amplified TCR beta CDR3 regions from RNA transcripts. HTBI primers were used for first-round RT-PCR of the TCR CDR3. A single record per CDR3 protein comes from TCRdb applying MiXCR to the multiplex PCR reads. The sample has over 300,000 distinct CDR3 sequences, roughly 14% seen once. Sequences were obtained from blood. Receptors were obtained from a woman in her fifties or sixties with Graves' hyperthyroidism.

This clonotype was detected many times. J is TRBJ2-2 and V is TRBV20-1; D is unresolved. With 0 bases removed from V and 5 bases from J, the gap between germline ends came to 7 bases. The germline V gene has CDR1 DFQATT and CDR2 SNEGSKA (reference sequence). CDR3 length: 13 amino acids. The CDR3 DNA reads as TGCAGTGCTAGAGATTCGGTAACCGGGGAGCTGTTTTTT. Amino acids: CSARDSVTGELFF.

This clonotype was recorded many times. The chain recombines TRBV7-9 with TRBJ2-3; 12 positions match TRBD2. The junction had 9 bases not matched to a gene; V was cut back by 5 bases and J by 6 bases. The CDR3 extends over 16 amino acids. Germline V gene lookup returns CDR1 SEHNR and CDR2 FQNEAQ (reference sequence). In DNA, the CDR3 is TGTGCCAGCAGCCCCCGACTAGCGGGAGTTGGGGATACGCAGTATTTT. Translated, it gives CASSPRLAGVGDTQYF.

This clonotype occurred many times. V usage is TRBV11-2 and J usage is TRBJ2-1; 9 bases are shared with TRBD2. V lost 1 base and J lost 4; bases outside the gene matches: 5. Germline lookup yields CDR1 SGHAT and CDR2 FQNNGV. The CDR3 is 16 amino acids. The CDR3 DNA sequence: TGTGCCAGCAGCTTAGGAGGTAGCGGGAGTTACAATGAGCAGTTCTTC. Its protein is CASSLGGSGSYNEQFF.

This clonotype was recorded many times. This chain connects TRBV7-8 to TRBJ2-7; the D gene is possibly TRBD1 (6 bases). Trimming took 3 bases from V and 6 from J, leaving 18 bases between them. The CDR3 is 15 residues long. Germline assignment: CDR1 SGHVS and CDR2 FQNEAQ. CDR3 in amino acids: CASSLTTVQGVEQYF. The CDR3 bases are TGTGCCAGCAGCTTGACCACCGTACAGGGAGTCGAGCAGTACTTC.

CDR3 amino acids: CSVRYNGDSGANVLTF. CDR3 in DNA: TGCAGCGTTCGGTACAATGGAGACTCTGGGGCCAACGTCCTGACTTTC. The V gene is TRBV29-1, the J gene TRBJ2-6; D is undetermined. Germline CDR1 reads SQVTM; CDR2 reads ANQGSEA. The V end was cut by 5 bases, the J end by 0 bases, with 14 bases between. The CDR3 is 16 amino acids.

The chain's CDR3 is CATPRGPNTGELFF. CDR3 DNA sequence: TGTGCCACCCCGAGGGGACCCAACACCGGGGAGCTGTTTTTT. The rearrangement uses TRBV10-3 and TRBJ2-2; D is tentatively TRBD1 or TRBD2 (5 bases each). V lost 10 bases and J 2 bases, leaving 14 bases between the germline ends. The CDR3 runs to 14 residues. The germline V gene encodes CDR1 ENHRY and CDR2 SYGVKD.

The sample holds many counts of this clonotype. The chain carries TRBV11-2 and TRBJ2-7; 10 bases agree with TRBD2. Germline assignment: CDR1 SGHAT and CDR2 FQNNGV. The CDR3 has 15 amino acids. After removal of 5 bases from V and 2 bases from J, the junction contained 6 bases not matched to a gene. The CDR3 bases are TGTGCCAGCAGCGGGCGAAGCGGGAGGGCCTACGAGCAGTACTTC. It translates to CASSGRSGRAYEQYF. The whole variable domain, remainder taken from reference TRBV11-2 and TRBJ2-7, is EAGVAQSPRYKIIEKRQSVAFWCNPISGHATLYWYQQILGQGPKLLIQFQNNGVVDDSQLPKDRFSAERLKGVDSTLKIQPAKLEDSAVYLCASSGRSGRAYEQYFGPGTRLTVT.

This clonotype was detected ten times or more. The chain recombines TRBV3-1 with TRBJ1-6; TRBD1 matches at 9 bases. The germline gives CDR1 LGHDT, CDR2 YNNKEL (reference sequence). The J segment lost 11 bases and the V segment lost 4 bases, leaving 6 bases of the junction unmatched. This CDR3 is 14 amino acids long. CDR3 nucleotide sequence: TGTGCCAGCAGCCCAGGGGACAGGGAGGCACCCCTCCACTTT. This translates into CASSPGDREAPLHF.

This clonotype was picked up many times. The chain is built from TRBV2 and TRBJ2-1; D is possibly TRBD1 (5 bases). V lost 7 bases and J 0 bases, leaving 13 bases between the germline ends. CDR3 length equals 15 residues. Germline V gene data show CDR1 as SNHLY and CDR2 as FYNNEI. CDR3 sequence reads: CASIKDISSYNEQFF. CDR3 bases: TGTGCCAGCATTAAGGACATTAGCTCCTACAATGAGCAGTTCTTC. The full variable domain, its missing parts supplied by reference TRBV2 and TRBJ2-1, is EPEVTQTPSHQVTQMGQEVILRCVPISNHLYFYWYRQILGQKVEFLVSFYNNEISEKSEIFDDQFSVERPDGSNFTLKIRSTKLEDSAMYFCASIKDISSYNEQFFGPGTRLTVL.

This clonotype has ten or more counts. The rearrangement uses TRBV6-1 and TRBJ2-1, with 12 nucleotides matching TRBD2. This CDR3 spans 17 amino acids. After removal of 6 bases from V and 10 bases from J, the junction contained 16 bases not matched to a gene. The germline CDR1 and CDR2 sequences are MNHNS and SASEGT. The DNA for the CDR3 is TGTGCCAGCAGCCCCCCTCCAACTAGCGGGAGGTTTGCGGAGCAGTTCTTC. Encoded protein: CASSPPPTSGRFAEQFF.

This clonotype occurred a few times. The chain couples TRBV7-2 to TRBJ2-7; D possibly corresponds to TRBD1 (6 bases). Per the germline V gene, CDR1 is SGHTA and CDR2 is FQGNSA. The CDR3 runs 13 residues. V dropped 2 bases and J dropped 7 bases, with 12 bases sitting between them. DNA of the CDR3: TGTGCCAGCAGCTTAAACGATAGGGGGGAGCAGTACTTC. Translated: CASSLNDRGEQYF.

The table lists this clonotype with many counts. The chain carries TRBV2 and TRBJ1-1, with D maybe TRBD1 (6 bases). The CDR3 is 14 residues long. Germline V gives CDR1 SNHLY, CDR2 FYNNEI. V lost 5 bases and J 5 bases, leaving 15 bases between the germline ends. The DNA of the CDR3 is TGTGCCAGCAGTAAAAGGGGGGGGAGGACTGAAGCTTTCTTT. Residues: CASSKRGGRTEAFF.

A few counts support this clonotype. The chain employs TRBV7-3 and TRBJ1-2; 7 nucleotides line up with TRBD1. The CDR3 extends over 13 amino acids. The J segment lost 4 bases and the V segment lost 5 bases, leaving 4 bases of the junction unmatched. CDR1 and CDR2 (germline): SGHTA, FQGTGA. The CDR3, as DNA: TGTGCCAGCAGCGCCCACAGGGGCTATGGCTACACCTTC. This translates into CASSAHRGYGYTF.

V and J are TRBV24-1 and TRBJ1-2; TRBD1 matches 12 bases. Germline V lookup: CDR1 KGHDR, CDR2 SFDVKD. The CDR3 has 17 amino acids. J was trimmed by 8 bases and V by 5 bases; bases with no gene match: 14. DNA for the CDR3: TGTGCCACCAGTGGCTTCGGGACAGGGGGCGGAATCGGAGGCTACACCTTC. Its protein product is CATSGFGTGGGIGGYTF.

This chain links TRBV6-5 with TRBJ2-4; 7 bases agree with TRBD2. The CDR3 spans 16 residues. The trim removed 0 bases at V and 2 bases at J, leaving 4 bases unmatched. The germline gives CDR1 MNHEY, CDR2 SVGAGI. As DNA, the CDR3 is TGTGCCAGCAGTTACTCACGACTAGCCTCCAAAAACATTCAGTACTTC. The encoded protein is CASSYSRLASKNIQYF.

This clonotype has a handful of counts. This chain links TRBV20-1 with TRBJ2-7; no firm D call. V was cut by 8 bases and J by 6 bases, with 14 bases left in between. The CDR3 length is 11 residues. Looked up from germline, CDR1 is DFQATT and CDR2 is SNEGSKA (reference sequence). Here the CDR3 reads CSTFPIREQYF. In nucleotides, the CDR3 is TGCAGTACCTTCCCTATACGCGAGCAGTACTTC.

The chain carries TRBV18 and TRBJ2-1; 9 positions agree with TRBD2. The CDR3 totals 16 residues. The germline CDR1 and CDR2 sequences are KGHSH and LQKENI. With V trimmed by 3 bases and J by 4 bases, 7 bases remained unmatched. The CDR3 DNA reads TGTGCCAGCTCACCCGGACTAGCGCAAGTTTACAATGAGCAGTTCTTC. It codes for CASSPGLAQVYNEQFF.

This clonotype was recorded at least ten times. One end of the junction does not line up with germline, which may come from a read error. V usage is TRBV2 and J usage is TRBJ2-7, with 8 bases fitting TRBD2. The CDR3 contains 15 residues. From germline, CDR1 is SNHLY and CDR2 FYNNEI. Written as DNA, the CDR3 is TGCGCCAGCAGCTCACTTGCGGGGGGCTCCTACGAGCAGTACTTC. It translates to CASSSLAGGSYEQYF.

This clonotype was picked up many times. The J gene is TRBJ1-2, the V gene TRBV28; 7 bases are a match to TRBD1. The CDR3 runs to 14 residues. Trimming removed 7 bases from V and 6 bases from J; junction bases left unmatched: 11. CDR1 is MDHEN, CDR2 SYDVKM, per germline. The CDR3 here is CASTLQTGRDGYTF. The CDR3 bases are TGTGCCAGCACCCTGCAGACAGGGAGGGATGGCTACACCTTC.

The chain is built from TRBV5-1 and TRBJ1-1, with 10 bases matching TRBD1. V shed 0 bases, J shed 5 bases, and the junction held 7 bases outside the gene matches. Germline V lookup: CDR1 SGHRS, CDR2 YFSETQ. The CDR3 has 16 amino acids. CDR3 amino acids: CASSLGSGTGDTEAFF. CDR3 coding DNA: TGCGCCAGCAGCTTGGGGAGCGGGACAGGGGATACTGAAGCTTTCTTT.

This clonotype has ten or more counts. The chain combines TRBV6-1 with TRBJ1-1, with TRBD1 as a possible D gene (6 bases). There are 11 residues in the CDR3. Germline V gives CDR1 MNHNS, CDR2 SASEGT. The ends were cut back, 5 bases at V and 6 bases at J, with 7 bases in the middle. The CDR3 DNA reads TGTGCCAGCAGTCACAGGGCTGAAGCTTTCTTT. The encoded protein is CASSHRAEAFF.

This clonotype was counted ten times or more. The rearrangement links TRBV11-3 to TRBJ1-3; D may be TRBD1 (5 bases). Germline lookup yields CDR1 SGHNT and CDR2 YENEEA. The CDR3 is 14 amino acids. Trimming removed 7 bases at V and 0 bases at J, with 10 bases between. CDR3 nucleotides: TGTGCCAGCACGGGACGAGGCTCTGGAAACACCATATATTTT. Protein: CASTGRGSGNTIYF.